The rows below give T cell receptor beta chains drawn from one sample of a study of T-cell memory formation after mild COVID-19. TCRdb re-derived calls from the 5' RACE reads in MiXCR, one entry per CDR3 protein. The repertoire consists of 150,000 to 200,000 distinct CDR3 sequences, with 31% occurring once and the leading ten covering about 11%. The sequenced sample consisted of PBMCs or a T cell subset sorted from them (not recorded which). These receptors came from an adult woman who had mild COVID-19 (a few samples of this study predate the infection). Cell type and time point are not known. Each CDR3 is given with its conserved first and last residue. The D gene is left open where the match is weak. Clone size is not always given. Where it is, it says once, few, many or a class for expanded clones.

V	D	size	J	DNA	CDR3
TRBV5-4	TRBD1	.	TRBJ1-4	TGTGCCAGCAGCTCGACAGGGCGGAATGAAAAACTGTTTTTT	CASSSTGRNEKLFF
TRBV6-2/TRBV6-3	TRBD1	few	TRBJ1-5	TGTGCCTCTGGGACAGGGGATTTGCAGCCCCAGCATTTT	CASGTGDLQPQHF
TRBV7-8	.	.	TRBJ2-3	TGTGCCAGCAGCTTAGCAGGGCAGGCAGATACGCAGTATTTT	CASSLAGQADTQYF
TRBV6-5	.	.	TRBJ1-4	TGTGCCAGCAGTTCCCCGAATTTAGGACAGGAAAAACTGTTTTTT	CASSSPNLGQEKLFF
TRBV20-1	.	.	TRBJ1-2	TGCAGTGCCGTTTGGGGGGGTGGCTACACCTTC	CSAVWGGGYTF
TRBV7-9	TRBD2	.	TRBJ2-1	TGTGCCAGAAGCGGGGACTCGGCTGTAAATGAGCAGTTCTTC	CARSGDSAVNEQFF
TRBV29-1	TRBD2	.	TRBJ2-1	TGCAGCGTCCGGACTAGCGGGGGACGGCAGTTCTTC	CSVRTSGGRQFF
TRBV28	TRBD2	few	TRBJ2-7	TGTGCCAGCAGCCTCGGACTAGCGGGAGAGACGGGCGAGCAGTACTTC	CASSLGLAGETGEQYF
TRBV29-1	.	.	TRBJ2-2	TGCAGCGCCGAGGGGGGGCCAAACACCGGGGAGCTGTTTTTT	CSAEGGPNTGELFF
TRBV6-6	.	.	TRBJ2-1	TGTGCCAGCAGTCCCCCGGGCCAAGAGCAGTTCTTC	CASSPPGQEQFF
TRBV7-2	.	.	TRBJ1-1	TGTGCCAGCAGCTTTTGGGCGGCCGGTGGGGCTTTCTTT	CASSFWAAGGAFF
TRBV5-1	.	few	TRBJ2-3	TGCGCCAGCAGAGGGGCGGGGTCCACAGATACGCAGTATTTT	CASRGAGSTDTQYF
TRBV18	TRBD1	few	TRBJ1-1	TGTGCCAGCTCACCACGGACGACAGGGTCGGAAGCTTTCTTT	CASSPRTTGSEAFF
TRBV9	TRBD2	.	TRBJ2-1	TGTGCCAGCAGCACCTCAACTAGCGGAACTACAAATGAGCAGTTCTTC	CASSTSTSGTTNEQFF
TRBV6-2/TRBV6-3	TRBD2	.	TRBJ2-1	TGTGCCAGCAGTTACTCCGGACTAGCGGGTCTCAATGAGCAGTTCTTC	CASSYSGLAGLNEQFF
TRBV29-1	.	.	TRBJ2-3	TGCAGCGTTGGTAGCAGCCGCACAGATACGCAGTATTTT	CSVGSSRTDTQYF
TRBV11-3	.	few	TRBJ1-1	TGTGCCAGCAGCGGAGTCCAGGGGAACACTGAAGCTTTCTTT	CASSGVQGNTEAFF
TRBV29-1	TRBD2	many	TRBJ2-3	TGCAGCGCTTTCGCCGGGGTGGGACTAGTGGATACGCAGTATTTT	CSAFAGVGLVDTQYF
TRBV19	TRBD1	.	TRBJ2-2	TGTGCCAGTAGTATACCCGGGACAGGGGGGACCGGGGAGCTGTTTTTT	CASSIPGTGGTGELFF
TRBV11-2	TRBD2	.	TRBJ2-1	TGTGCCAGCAGCCATCCAACTAGCGGGGGGGACTCCTACAATGAGCAGTTCTTC	CASSHPTSGGDSYNEQFF
TRBV5-6	TRBD1	.	TRBJ2-3	TGTGCCAGCAGCTTCATGTCGAGACCGGGACAGGGTAGCACAGATACGCAGTATTTT	CASSFMSRPGQGSTDTQYF
TRBV5-1	TRBD1	few	TRBJ2-3	TGCGCCAGCACCACCCGGGACAGGGGGCGAGATACGCAGTATTTT	CASTTRDRGRDTQYF
TRBV5-1	TRBD1	few	TRBJ2-1	TGCGCCAGCAGCTTCTCCGCGGACAGGGTCAGGGATGAGCAGTTCTTC	CASSFSADRVRDEQFF
TRBV7-9	.	.	TRBJ2-7	TGTGCCAGCAGCTTAGCGATGGGGGGCTCCTACGAGCAGTACTTC	CASSLAMGGSYEQYF
TRBV6-1	TRBD2	few	TRBJ2-3	TGTGCCAGCATGAGAGCGGGACTAGCTGCAGATACGCAGTATTTT	CASMRAGLAADTQYF
TRBV7-8	.	.	TRBJ1-1	TGTGCCAGCAGCAGAGACGGTGGGACTGAAGCTTTCTTT	CASSRDGGTEAFF
TRBV12-3/TRBV12-4	.	.	TRBJ2-7	TGTGCCAGCAGTCCAGGGGAGGGAGAGCAGTACTTC	CASSPGEGEQYF
TRBV7-8	.	few	TRBJ2-7	TGTGCCAGCAGCCAGGGGACATGGGGGGAGCAGTACTTC	CASSQGTWGEQYF
TRBV9	TRBD1	many	TRBJ2-7	TGTGCCAGCAGCGCCCCCGGGACAGGGGGCTACGAGCAGTACTTC	CASSAPGTGGYEQYF
TRBV7-9	.	.	TRBJ2-3	TGTGCCAGCAGCTTCCCCCGCTCACCGGGGACAGATACGCAGTATTTT	CASSFPRSPGTDTQYF
TRBV7-3	TRBD1	.	TRBJ2-2	TGTGCCAGCAGCCGAAAACCCAAGACAGGGAAGGGTCGGGACACCGGGGAGCTGTTTTTT	CASSRKPKTGKGRDTGELFF
TRBV12-3/TRBV12-4	.	.	TRBJ1-1	TGTGCCAGCAGTCGCAGGGCCGAAACTGAAGCTTTCTTT	CASSRRAETEAFF
TRBV30	TRBD2	few	TRBJ2-1	TGTGCCTGGATTATGGCTAGCGGTGACAATGAGCAGTTCTTC	CAWIMASGDNEQFF
TRBV12-3/TRBV12-4	.	.	TRBJ2-1	TGTGCCAGCAGTTTAAGAGGTTACAATGAGCAGTTCTTC	CASSLRGYNEQFF
TRBV20-1	.	.	TRBJ2-5	TGCAGTGCTACCCTTCAGACTGACCCGAAAGAGACCCAGTACTTC	CSATLQTDPKETQYF
TRBV20-1	.	.	TRBJ1-2	TGCAGTGCGTCTGGGACCTATGGCTACACCTTC	CSASGTYGYTF
TRBV7-6	TRBD1	few	TRBJ2-1	TGTGCCAGCAGCTTTGGCGGGACAGGGGGTAACAATGAGCAGTTCTTC	CASSFGGTGGNNEQFF
TRBV2	TRBD1	.	TRBJ1-1	TGTGCCAGCGGGGGGACAGGGGCGAACACTGAAGCTTTCTTT	CASGGTGANTEAFF
TRBV12-3/TRBV12-4	.	.	TRBJ2-7	TGTGCCAGCAGTTACAGGGTCTACGAGCAGTACTTC	CASSYRVYEQYF
TRBV7-2	.	.	TRBJ2-2	TGTGCCAGCAGCCCGGTGGCGGCCGGGGAGCTGTTTTTT	CASSPVAAGELFF
TRBV7-6	TRBD2	few	TRBJ2-7	TGTGCCAGCAGCTTAGCCGGCGAAGGGACTAGCGGCTCCTACGAGCAGTACTTC	CASSLAGEGTSGSYEQYF
TRBV7-9	TRBD1	.	TRBJ1-2	TGTGCCAGCAGCGTAACAGGGGAGCGCTATGGCTACACCTTC	CASSVTGERYGYTF
TRBV5-1	.	.	TRBJ2-1	TGCGCCAGCAGCTTGGGCCCCCCTTCGAACAATGAGCAGTTCTTC	CASSLGPPSNNEQFF
TRBV11-2	.	.	TRBJ2-5	TGTGCCAGCAGCTTAGATCCGACACTGTACCAAGAGACCCAGTACTTC	CASSLDPTLYQETQYF
TRBV21-1	.	once	TRBJ2-7	TGTGCCAGCAGCAAAATGCGGACTAGCGGGGACAGCTCCTACGAGCAGTACTTC	CASSKMRTSGDSSYEQYF